Here is one T cell receptor (beta chain) with its context. Each CDR3 protein gets one entry after TCRdb re-called the RT-PCR reads with MiXCR. In the table there are about 700,000 distinct CDR3 sequences, approximately 14% of which are singletons. The CDR3 extends over 15 amino acids. Trimming took 6 bases from V and 2 from J; bases not matched to a gene: 5. Germline values: CDR1 SNHLY, CDR2 FYNNEI. The chain employs TRBV2 and TRBJ1-5; 9 nucleotides align to TRBD1. The sequenced material came from memory CD4+ T cells from blood. This TCR was recovered from a female donor in good health, serving as a healthy control. The CDR3 loop reads CASRQGALGNQPQHF. CDR3 sequence (DNA): TGTGCCAGCAGACAGGGGGCGTTGGGCAATCAGCCCCAGCATTTT.